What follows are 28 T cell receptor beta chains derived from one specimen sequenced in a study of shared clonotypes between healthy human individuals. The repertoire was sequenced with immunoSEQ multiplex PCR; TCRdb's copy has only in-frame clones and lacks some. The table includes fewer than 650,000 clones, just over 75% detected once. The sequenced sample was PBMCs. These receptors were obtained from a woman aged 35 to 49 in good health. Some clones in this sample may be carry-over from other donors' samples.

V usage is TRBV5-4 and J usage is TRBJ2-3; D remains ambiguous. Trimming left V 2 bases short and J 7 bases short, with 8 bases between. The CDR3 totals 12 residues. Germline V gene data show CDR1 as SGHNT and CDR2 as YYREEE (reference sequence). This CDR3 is CASSFPDNTQYF. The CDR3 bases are TGTGCCAGCAGCTTTCCAGACAATACGCAGTATTTT.

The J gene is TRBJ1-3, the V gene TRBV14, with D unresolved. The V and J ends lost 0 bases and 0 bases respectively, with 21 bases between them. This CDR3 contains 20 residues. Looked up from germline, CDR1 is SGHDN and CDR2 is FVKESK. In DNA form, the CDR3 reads TGTGCCAGCAGCCAAGATCTCCGATGGGCAGGCACGAGCTCTGGAAACACCATATATTTT. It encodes CASSQDLRWAGTSSGNTIYF.

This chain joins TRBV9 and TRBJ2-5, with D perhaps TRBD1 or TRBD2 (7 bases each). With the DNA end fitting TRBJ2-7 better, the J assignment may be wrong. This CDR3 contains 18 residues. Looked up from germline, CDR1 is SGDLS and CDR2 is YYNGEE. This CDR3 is CASSEAPRGREFLYEQYF. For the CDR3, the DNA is TGTGCCAGCAGCGAGGCCCCGAGGGGGCGGGAGTTCCTCTACGAGCAGTACTTC.

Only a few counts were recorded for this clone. The CDR3 loop reads CASNGDMSNQPQHF. The CDR3 DNA reads as TGTGCCAGCAACGGCGACATGAGCAATCAGCCCCAGCATTTT. The chain links TRBV2 to TRBJ1-5, with D unclear. Per germline, CDR1 SNHLY and CDR2 FYNNEI. There are 14 residues in the CDR3. Trimming removed 7 bases from V and 1 base from J, with 11 bases in between.

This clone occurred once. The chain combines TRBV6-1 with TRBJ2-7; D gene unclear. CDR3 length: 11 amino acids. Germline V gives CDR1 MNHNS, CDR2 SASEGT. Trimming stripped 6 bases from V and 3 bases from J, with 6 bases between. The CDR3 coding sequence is TGTGCCAGCAGATTCTACTACGAGCAGTACTTC. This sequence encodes CASRFYYEQYF.

The CDR3 DNA sequence: TGTGCCAGTAGTACCGGGACATCCGAAGCTTTCTTT. This translates into CASSTGTSEAFF. The rearrangement links TRBV19 to TRBJ1-1; a possible D gene is TRBD1 (6 bases). This CDR3 has 12 amino acids. The germline gives CDR1 LNHDA, CDR2 SQIVND (reference sequence). V was cut by 4 bases and J by 8 bases, with 11 bases left in between. The full variable domain, its missing parts supplied by reference TRBV19 and TRBJ1-1, is DGGITQSPKYLFRKEGQNVTLSCEQNLNHDAMYWYRQDPGQGLRLIYYSQIVNDFQKGDIAEGYSVSREKKESFPLTVTSAQKNPTAFYLCASSTGTSEAFFGQGTRLTVV.

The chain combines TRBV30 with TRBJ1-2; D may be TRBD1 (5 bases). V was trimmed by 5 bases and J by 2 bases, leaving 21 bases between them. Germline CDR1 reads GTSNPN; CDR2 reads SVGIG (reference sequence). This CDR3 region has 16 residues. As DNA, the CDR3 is TGTGCCTGGCGGAGGGACCGCGCCTATGTAAACTATGGCTACACCTTC. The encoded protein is CAWRRDRAYVNYGYTF.

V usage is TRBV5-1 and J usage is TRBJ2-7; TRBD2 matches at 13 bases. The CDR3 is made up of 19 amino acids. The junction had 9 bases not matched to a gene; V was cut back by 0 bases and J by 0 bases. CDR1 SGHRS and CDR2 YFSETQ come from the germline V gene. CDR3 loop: CASSLGQLGLAGYSYEQYF. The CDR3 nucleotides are TGCGCCAGCAGCTTGGGTCAACTGGGACTAGCGGGATACTCCTACGAGCAGTACTTC.

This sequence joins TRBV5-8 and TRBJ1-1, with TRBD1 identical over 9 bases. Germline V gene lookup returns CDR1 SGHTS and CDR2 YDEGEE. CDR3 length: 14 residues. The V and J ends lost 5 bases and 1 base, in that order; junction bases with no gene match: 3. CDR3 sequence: CASRGDRENTEAFF. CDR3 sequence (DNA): TGTGCCAGCAGGGGGGACAGGGAGAACACTGAAGCTTTCTTT.

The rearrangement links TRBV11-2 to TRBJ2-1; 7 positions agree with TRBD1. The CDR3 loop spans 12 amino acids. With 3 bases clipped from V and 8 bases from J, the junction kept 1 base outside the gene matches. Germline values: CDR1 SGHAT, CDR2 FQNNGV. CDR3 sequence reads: CASSFTGDEQFF. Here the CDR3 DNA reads TGTGCCAGCAGCTTTACAGGGGATGAGCAGTTCTTC.

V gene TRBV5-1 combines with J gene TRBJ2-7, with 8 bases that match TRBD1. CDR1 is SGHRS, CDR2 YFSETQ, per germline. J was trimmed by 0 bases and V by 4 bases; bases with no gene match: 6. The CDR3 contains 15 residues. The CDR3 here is CASSVPGQASYEQYF. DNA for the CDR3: TGCGCCAGCAGCGTTCCGGGACAGGCCTCCTACGAGCAGTACTTC.

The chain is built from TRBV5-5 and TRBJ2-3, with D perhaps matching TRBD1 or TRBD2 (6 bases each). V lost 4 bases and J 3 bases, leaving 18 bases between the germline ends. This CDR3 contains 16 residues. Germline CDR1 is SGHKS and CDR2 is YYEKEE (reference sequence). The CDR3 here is CASSASGALRTDTQYF. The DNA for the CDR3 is TGTGCCAGCAGCGCGTCGGGGGCTTTGAGGACAGATACGCAGTATTTT.

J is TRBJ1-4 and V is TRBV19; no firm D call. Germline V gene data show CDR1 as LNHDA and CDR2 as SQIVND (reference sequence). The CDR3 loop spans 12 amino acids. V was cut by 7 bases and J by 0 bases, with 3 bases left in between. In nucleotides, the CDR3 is TGTGCCAGTAACACAACTAATGAAAAACTGTTTTTT. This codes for CASNTTNEKLFF.

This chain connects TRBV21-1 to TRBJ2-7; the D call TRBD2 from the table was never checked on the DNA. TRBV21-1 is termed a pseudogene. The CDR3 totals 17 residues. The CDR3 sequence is CASSKALYRRGAYEQYF. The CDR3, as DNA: TGTGCCAGCAGCAAAGCGCTTTATCGGCGGGGAGCCTACGAGCAGTACTTC.

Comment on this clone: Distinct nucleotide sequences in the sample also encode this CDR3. CDR3 DNA sequence: TGTGCCAGCAGGGAGGGGTCTGGAAACACCATATATTTT. This codes for CASREGSGNTIYF. The V call is TRBV2, the J call TRBJ1-3, with D perhaps TRBD1 (5 bases). The CDR3 is made up of 13 amino acids. From germline, CDR1 is SNHLY and CDR2 FYNNEI. Trimming stripped 6 bases from V and 1 base from J, with 7 bases between.

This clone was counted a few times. The CDR3 region is CASSFARETDTQYF. The CDR3 nucleotides read TGCGCCAGCAGCTTCGCCCGGGAGACAGATACGCAGTATTTT. The chain has TRBV5-1 and TRBJ2-3, with a tentative D call TRBD2 (6 bases). The CDR3 is 14 amino acids. Trimming removed 2 bases from V and 3 bases from J, with 10 bases in between. Germline assignment: CDR1 SGHRS and CDR2 YFSETQ.

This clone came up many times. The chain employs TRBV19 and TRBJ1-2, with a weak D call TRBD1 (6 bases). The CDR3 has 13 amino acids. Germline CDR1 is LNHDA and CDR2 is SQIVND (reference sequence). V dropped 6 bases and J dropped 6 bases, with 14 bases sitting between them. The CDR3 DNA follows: TGTGCCAGTAGCCGGGGGGCAGGGAATGGCTACACCTTC. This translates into CASSRGAGNGYTF.

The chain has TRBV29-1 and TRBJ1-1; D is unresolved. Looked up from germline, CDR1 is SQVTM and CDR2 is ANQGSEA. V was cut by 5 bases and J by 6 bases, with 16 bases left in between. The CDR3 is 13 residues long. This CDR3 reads CSVHTQLGPEAFF. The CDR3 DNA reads TGCAGCGTTCACACCCAGCTTGGTCCTGAAGCTTTCTTT. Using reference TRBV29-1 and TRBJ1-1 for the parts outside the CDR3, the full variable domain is SAVISQKPSRDICQRGTSLTIQCQVDSQVTMMFWYRQQPGQSLTLIATANQGSEATYESGFVIDKFPISRPNLTFSTLTVSNMSPEDSSIYLCSVHTQLGPEAFFGQGTRLTVV.

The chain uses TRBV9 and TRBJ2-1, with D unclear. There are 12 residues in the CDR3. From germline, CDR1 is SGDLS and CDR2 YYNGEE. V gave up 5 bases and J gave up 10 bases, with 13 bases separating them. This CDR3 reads CASRVPNGEQFF. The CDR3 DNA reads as TGTGCCAGCAGGGTCCCTAATGGAGAGCAGTTCTTC.

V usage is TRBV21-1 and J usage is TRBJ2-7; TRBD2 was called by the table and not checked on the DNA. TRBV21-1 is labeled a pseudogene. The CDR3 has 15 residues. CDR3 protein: CASSKGRGFSYEQYF. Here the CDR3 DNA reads TGTGCCAGCAGCAAAGGTCGGGGTTTTAGCTACGAGCAGTACTTC.

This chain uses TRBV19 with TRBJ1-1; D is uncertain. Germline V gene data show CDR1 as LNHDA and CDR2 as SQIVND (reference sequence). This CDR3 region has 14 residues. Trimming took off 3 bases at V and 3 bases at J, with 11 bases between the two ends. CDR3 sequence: CASSMGSVYTEAFF. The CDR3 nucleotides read TGTGCCAGTAGTATGGGGTCGGTGTACACTGAAGCTTTCTTT.

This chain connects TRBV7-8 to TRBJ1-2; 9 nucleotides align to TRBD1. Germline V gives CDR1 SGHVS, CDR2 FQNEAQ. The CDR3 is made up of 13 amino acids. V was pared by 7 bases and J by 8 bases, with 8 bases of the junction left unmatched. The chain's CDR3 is CASTAGQGRGYTF. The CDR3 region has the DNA TGTGCCAGCACGGCCGGACAGGGGCGCGGCTACACCTTC.

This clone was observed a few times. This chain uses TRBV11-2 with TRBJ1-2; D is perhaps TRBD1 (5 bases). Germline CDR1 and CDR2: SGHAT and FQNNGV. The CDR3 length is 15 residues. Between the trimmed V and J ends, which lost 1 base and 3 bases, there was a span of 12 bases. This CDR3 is CASSLVPGGDYGYTF. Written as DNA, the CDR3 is TGTGCCAGCAGCTTAGTCCCGGGGGGGGACTATGGCTACACCTTC.

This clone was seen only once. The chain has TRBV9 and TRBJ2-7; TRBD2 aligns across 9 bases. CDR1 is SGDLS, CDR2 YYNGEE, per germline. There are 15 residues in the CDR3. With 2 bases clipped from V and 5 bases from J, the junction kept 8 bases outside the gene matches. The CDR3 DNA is TGTGCCAGCAGCGTCACCGGGACTAGCAACAACGAGCAGTACTTC. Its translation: CASSVTGTSNNEQYF.

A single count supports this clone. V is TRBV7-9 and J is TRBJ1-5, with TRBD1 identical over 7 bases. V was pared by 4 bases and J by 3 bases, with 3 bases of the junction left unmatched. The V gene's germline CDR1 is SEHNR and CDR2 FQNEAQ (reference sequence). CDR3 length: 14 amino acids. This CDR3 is CASSWGQPNQPQHF. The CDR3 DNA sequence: TGTGCCAGCAGCTGGGGACAGCCCAATCAGCCCCAGCATTTT.

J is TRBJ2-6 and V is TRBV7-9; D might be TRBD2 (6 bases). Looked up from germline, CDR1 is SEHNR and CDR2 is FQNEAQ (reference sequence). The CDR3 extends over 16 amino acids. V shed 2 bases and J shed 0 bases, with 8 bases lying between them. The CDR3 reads CASSLRGISGANVLTF. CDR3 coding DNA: TGTGCCAGCAGCTTACGGGGGATCTCTGGGGCCAACGTCCTGACTTTC.

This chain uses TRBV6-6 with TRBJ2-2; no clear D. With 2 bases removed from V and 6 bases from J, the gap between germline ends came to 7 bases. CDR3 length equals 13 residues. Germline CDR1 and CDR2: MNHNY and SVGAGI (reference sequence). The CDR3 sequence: CASSYDGPGELFF. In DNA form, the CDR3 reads TGTGCCAGCAGTTACGATGGTCCCGGGGAGCTGTTTTTT.

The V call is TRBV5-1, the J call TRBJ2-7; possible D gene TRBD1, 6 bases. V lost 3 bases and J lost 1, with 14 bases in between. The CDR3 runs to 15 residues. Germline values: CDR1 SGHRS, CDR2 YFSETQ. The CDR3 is CASSSHRDTSYEQYF. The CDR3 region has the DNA TGCGCCAGCAGCTCACACCGGGACACATCCTACGAGCAGTACTTC.